What follows are 8 T cell receptor beta chains derived from one specimen sequenced in a study of human T cells and chemical hapten exposure. This sample's time point: patch test 1, 2 weeks after DPC sensitization. Treatment reported: therapeutic diphenylcyclopropenone sensitization with weekly scalp DPC. Using its own MiXCR run on the RACE reads, TCRdb lists one record per CDR3 protein. Of approximately 340,000 distinct CDR3 sequences listed, around 7% are singletons. The source was whole blood, collected in connection with sensitization to the hapten diphenylcyclopropenone (DPC). All receptors come from a woman under 30 with alopecia areata. Some clones in this sample may be carry-over from other donors' samples.

This clonotype was found many times. The rearrangement joins TRBV12-3 or TRBV12-4 to TRBJ2-3, with a possible D match to TRBD2 (6 bases). The V and J ends lost 6 bases and 6 bases respectively, with 19 bases between them. The CDR3 runs 15 residues. This CDR3 reads CASSHNSGPADTQYF. Here the CDR3 DNA reads TGTGCCAGCAGCCATAATAGCGGCCCCGCGGATACGCAGTATTTT.

This clonotype was detected many times. The chain recombines TRBV3-1 with TRBJ2-1; weak D call: TRBD1 (6 bases). This CDR3 has 17 residues. Trimming shortened V by 1 base and J by 1 base, and 14 bases separated the two germline ends. Germline CDR1 LGHDT, CDR2 YNNKEL (reference sequence). The CDR3, as DNA: TGTGCCAGCAGCCAAGCTCCTCTGGGGGCGTCCTACAATGAGCAGTTCTTC. It specifies CASSQAPLGASYNEQFF.

The V and J genes are TRBV28 and TRBJ2-7; D may be TRBD1 or TRBD2 (5 bases each). The germline CDR1 and CDR2 sequences are MDHEN and SYDVKM. This CDR3 comprises 15 residues. Trimming took 3 bases from V and 3 from J, leaving 15 bases between them. The CDR3 DNA follows: TGTGCCAGCAGTTTTACGGGGCGTGATGACTACGAGCAGTACTTC. It specifies CASSFTGRDDYEQYF.

This clonotype has only a few counts. The CDR3 coding sequence is TGTGCCAGCAGCCCGGAGGGCGACCTAGCCAAAAACATTCAGTACTTC. Residues: CASSPEGDLAKNIQYF. The J gene is TRBJ2-4, the V gene TRBV5-4; D perhaps matches TRBD2 (6 bases). This CDR3 comprises 16 residues. Germline V gene data show CDR1 as SGHNT and CDR2 as YYREEE (reference sequence). Trimming cost V 4 bases and J 0 bases, with 14 bases left between them.

This sequence joins TRBV6-2 or TRBV6-3 and TRBJ2-3; TRBD2 agrees at 7 bases. The CDR3 is 16 amino acids. Germline V CDR1 and CDR2: MNHEY, SVGEGT. V gave up 5 bases and J gave up 2 bases; unmatched junction bases: 10. In DNA, the CDR3 is TGTGCCAGCAGTGATCATGGCGGGGGTACCACAGATACGCAGTATTTT. This sequence encodes CASSDHGGGTTDTQYF.

This clonotype was seen at least ten times. The chain employs TRBV29-1 and TRBJ1-1; 7 positions match TRBD1. Germline V gives CDR1 SQVTM, CDR2 ANQGSEA. The CDR3 is 13 amino acids. CDR3 in DNA: TGCAGTCACAGGGGAGAGATAAACACTGAAGCTTTCTTT. Residues: CSHRGEINTEAFF.

This chain uses TRBV2 with TRBJ2-6; 8 bases fit TRBD1. The V gene end was trimmed by 6 bases and the J gene end by 9 bases; junction bases not matched to a gene: 7. Germline V gene lookup returns CDR1 SNHLY and CDR2 FYNNEI. The CDR3 sequence is 14 residues long. The CDR3 loop reads CASRETGANNVLTF. In DNA form, the CDR3 reads TGTGCCAGCAGAGAGACAGGGGCGAACAACGTCCTGACTTTC.

This chain links TRBV6-4 with TRBJ2-1; 10 nucleotides agree with TRBD2. Losses at the gene ends were 6 bases for V and 2 bases for J; bases not matched to a gene: 7. From germline, CDR1 is MRHNA and CDR2 SNTAGT. The CDR3 extends over 16 amino acids. Here the CDR3 DNA reads TGTGCCAGCAGCGACAGGAGCGGGGGGGCCTACAATGAGCAGTTCTTC. Amino acid sequence: CASSDRSGGAYNEQFF.